The 24 T cell receptor beta chains reported below all come from one sample, sequenced in a study of T cells in Graves' hyperthyroidism and ophthalmopathy. Amplification of TCR beta CDR3 regions was performed using RNA transcripts as template. Primed by the HTBI set, a first-round RT-PCR was run on the TCR CDR3. A single record per CDR3 protein comes from TCRdb applying MiXCR to the multiplex PCR reads. This sample has roughly 570,000 distinct CDR3 sequences, with approximately 14% found just once. The sequenced sample consisted of blood. The receptors derive from a woman aged 25 to 45 with Graves' hyperthyroidism.

The chain links TRBV7-2 to TRBJ2-1; tentatively, D is TRBD1 (5 bases). The V end was cut by 0 bases, the J end by 8 bases, with 17 bases between. Germline CDR1 reads SGHTA; CDR2 reads FQGNSA. This CDR3 region has 16 residues. CDR3 residues: CASSLAPRTLGDEQFF. The DNA of the CDR3 is TGTGCCAGCAGCTTAGCCCCGAGAACTTTAGGGGATGAGCAGTTCTTC.

In nucleotides, the CDR3 is TGTGCCAGCAGTGATTACGCGCCGGGACAGGGGTCAGATACGCAGTATTTT. Protein: CASSDYAPGQGSDTQYF. This sequence joins TRBV6-1 and TRBJ2-3, with 10 bases fitting TRBD1. Per the germline V gene, CDR1 is MNHNS and CDR2 is SASEGT. The length of the CDR3 is 17 residues. Germline trimming cut 3 bases from V and 4 bases from J; bases unmatched to any gene: 10.

Only a few counts were recorded for this clonotype. V is TRBV20-1 and J is TRBJ2-1; TRBD1 aligns across 7 bases. This CDR3 region has 17 residues. V gave up 2 bases and J gave up 0 bases; unmatched junction bases: 10. Germline-derived CDR1 and CDR2 are DFQATT and SNEGSKA (reference sequence). CDR3 bases: TGCAGTGCTAGAACCGACAGGGTAAAGAGCTCCTACAATGAGCAGTTCTTC. Translating it yields CSARTDRVKSSYNEQFF.

The genes are TRBV10-2 and TRBJ2-2; maybe TRBD2 (6 bases). Germline V lookup: CDR1 WSHSY, CDR2 SAAADI. Trimming pared 6 bases from V and 3 bases from J, leaving 14 bases between. The CDR3 runs 15 residues. The CDR3 DNA reads TGCGCCAGCAGAGACGGGACTGGATACACCGGGGAGCTGTTTTTT. The encoded protein is CASRDGTGYTGELFF.

This clonotype was recorded at least ten times. The rearrangement links TRBV10-3 to TRBJ2-3, with 10 bases fitting TRBD2. CDR3 length: 15 residues. J lost 5 bases, V lost 7 bases, and 9 bases had no gene match. CDR1 and CDR2 from the germline V gene are ENHRY and SYGVKD. The DNA of the CDR3 is TGTGCCATCACAAGCACTAGCGGGGAGGGAGATACGCAGTATTTT. Encoded protein: CAITSTSGEGDTQYF.

This clonotype was detected ten times or more. J is TRBJ2-7 and V is TRBV5-1; D not resolved. The CDR3 is made up of 14 amino acids. The V gene's germline CDR1 is SGHRS and CDR2 YFSETQ. V was clipped by 1 base and J by 2 bases, with 10 bases between them. CDR3 amino acids: CASSLSPGTYEQYF. CDR3 DNA: TGCGCCAGCAGCTTGTCCCCTGGAACCTACGAGCAGTACTTC. Based on the CDR3 plus reference TRBV5-1 and TRBJ2-7, the full variable domain is KAGVTQTPRYLIKTRGQQVTLSCSPISGHRSVSWYQQTPGQGLQFLFEYFSETQRNKGNFPGRFSGRQFSNSRSEMNVSTLELGDSALYLCASSLSPGTYEQYFGPGTRLTVT.

This clonotype came up many times. The chain joins TRBV5-5 to TRBJ2-3; 10 bases map to TRBD2. The CDR3 totals 16 residues. Per the germline V gene, CDR1 is SGHKS and CDR2 is YYEKEE (reference sequence). J lost 7 bases, V lost 0 bases, and 8 bases had no gene match. The CDR3 sequence: CASSLGVRTSGNTQYF. The DNA of the CDR3 is TGTGCCAGCAGCTTGGGAGTTAGGACTAGCGGAAATACGCAGTATTTT.

This clonotype was found a few times. The CDR3 region is CASRGGTVENIQYF. The CDR3 bases are TGTGCCAGCAGAGGGGGGACAGTCGAAAACATTCAGTACTTC. This chain connects TRBV6-1 to TRBJ2-4; tentative D call: TRBD1 (7 bases). The V gene lost 6 bases and the J gene lost 5 bases, with 14 bases spanning the gap. The CDR3 length is 14 residues. CDR1 and CDR2 from the germline V gene are MNHNS and SASEGT.

This clonotype was counted ten times or more. The chain couples TRBV28 to TRBJ2-3; 8 bases are a match to TRBD2. This CDR3 region has 15 residues. Germline-derived CDR1 and CDR2 are MDHEN and SYDVKM. V trimming: 6 bases; J trimming: 2 bases; junction bases outside the gene matches: 7. CDR3 nucleotide sequence: TGTGCCAGCAGCTTGGGTAGCGGGATCACAGATACGCAGTATTTT. Protein: CASSLGSGITDTQYF.

The V gene is TRBV7-9, the J gene TRBJ2-3, with D maybe TRBD1 (6 bases). V was clipped by 5 bases and J by 4 bases, with 22 bases between them. Germline-derived CDR1 and CDR2 are SEHNR and FQNEAQ (reference sequence). The CDR3 covers 17 residues. In DNA, the CDR3 is TGTGCCAGCAGCCCACGGACGGGTGGGACAAGGGCAGATACGCAGTATTTT. Translation gives CASSPRTGGTRADTQYF.

The chain carries TRBV19 and TRBJ1-5, with D possibly being TRBD1 (6 bases). Trimming removed 6 bases from V and 4 bases from J, with 19 bases in between. The CDR3 has 16 amino acids. Germline V gene data show CDR1 as LNHDA and CDR2 as SQIVND (reference sequence). In DNA form, the CDR3 reads TGTGCCAGTAGGCAAGAGGGGGGCTCGAGGAATCAGCCCCAGCATTTT. Amino acid sequence: CASRQEGGSRNQPQHF.

This clonotype was observed many times. The chain recombines TRBV18 with TRBJ1-6; 9 bases line up with TRBD1. The CDR3 is 14 residues long. With V trimmed by 3 bases and J by 12 bases, 6 bases remained unmatched. Germline CDR1 KGHSH, CDR2 LQKENI. In DNA, the CDR3 is TGTGCCAGCTCACCGTCCCGGGACAGGGAACCCCTCCACTTT. Protein product: CASSPSRDREPLHF.

This clonotype was observed a handful of times. The chain recombines TRBV20-1 with TRBJ2-1; D may be TRBD1 (8 bases). This CDR3 comprises 14 residues. Germline CDR1 and CDR2: DFQATT and SNEGSKA (reference sequence). V was cut by 6 bases and J by 4 bases, with 16 bases left in between. In nucleotides, the CDR3 is TGCAGTGCCAGCACAGGGGGGGGGTACAATGAGCAGTTCTTC. Translating gives CSASTGGGYNEQFF.

This clonotype was recorded a few times. J is TRBJ1-5 and V is TRBV20-1; TRBD1 aligns across 8 bases. The V gene end was trimmed by 6 bases and the J gene end by 1 base; junction bases not matched to a gene: 14. CDR3 length: 17 amino acids. Germline CDR1 reads DFQATT; CDR2 reads SNEGSKA (reference sequence). The CDR3, as DNA: TGCAGTGCCAACCAAGACAGGGGATTTACGAGCAATCAGCCCCAGCATTTT. Its translation is CSANQDRGFTSNQPQHF.

This sequence joins TRBV20-1 and TRBJ1-1; D is perhaps TRBD1 (6 bases). This CDR3 has 16 residues. The V gene's germline CDR1 is DFQATT and CDR2 SNEGSKA (reference sequence). V was cut by 5 bases and J by 0 bases, with 19 bases left in between. CDR3 nucleotides: TGCAGTGCTGGTCGGCTGGGGGCAGGGCTGAACACTGAAGCTTTCTTT. Translation: CSAGRLGAGLNTEAFF.

This clonotype was found many times. The gene calls are TRBV7-2 and TRBJ2-3; 10 nucleotides match TRBD2. The CDR3 length is 17 residues. Germline CDR1 is SGHTA and CDR2 is FQGNSA. Unmatched junction bases numbered 9, after V lost 3 bases and J lost 3 bases. The chain's CDR3 is CASSFTLAGPATDTQYF. The CDR3 nucleotides are TGTGCCAGCAGCTTTACACTAGCGGGACCGGCAACAGATACGCAGTATTTT. The entire variable domain, with the rest obtained from reference TRBV7-2 and TRBJ2-3, is as follows: GAGVSQSPSNKVTEKGKDVELRCDPISGHTALYWYRQSLGQGLEFLIYFQGNSAPDKSGLPSDRFSAERTGGSVSTLTIQRTQQEDSAVYLCASSFTLAGPATDTQYFGPGTRLTVL.

In the case of this clonotype: Relative to the germline gene, one junction end is altered; a read error may explain this. The rearrangement uses TRBV2 and TRBJ2-2, with D perhaps being TRBD1 or TRBD2 (5 bases each). CDR1 is SNHLY, CDR2 FYNNEI, per germline. CDR3 length: 17 residues. CDR3 DNA: TGTGCCAGCAGTGACCTGGGGGAACCGGGGAACACCCGGGAGCTGTTTTTT. This codes for CASSDLGEPGNTRELFF.

Remarks on this clonotype: A much larger clone differs from this one at a single base, so this may be a read error. The chain recombines TRBV6-1 with TRBJ1-5; D call uncertain. The CDR3 is made up of 15 amino acids. Germline CDR1 MNHNS, CDR2 SASEGT. CDR3 amino acids: CASSDQAYSSQPQHF. Written as DNA, the CDR3 is TGTGCCAGCAGTGATCAAGCTTATAGCAGTCAGCCCCAGCATTTT.

This clonotype was found a few times. The J gene is TRBJ2-3, the V gene TRBV5-8; 9 bases are shared with TRBD2. Germline CDR1 and CDR2: SGHTS and YDEGEE. The CDR3 contains 18 residues. The J segment lost 1 base and the V segment lost 4 bases, leaving 13 bases of the junction unmatched. Written as DNA, the CDR3 is TGTGCCAGCAGCAGTTTGCATGGCGGGGGGGAGCGCACAGATACGCAGTATTTT. The encoded protein is CASSSLHGGGERTDTQYF.

This clonotype came up a few times. The chain uses TRBV6-2 or TRBV6-3 and TRBJ1-5; D is possibly TRBD1 (5 bases). This CDR3 is 13 amino acids long. CDR1 is MNHEY and CDR2 is SVGEGT in the germline V gene. The ends were cut back, 2 bases at V and 6 bases at J, with 8 bases in the middle. The CDR3 region has the DNA TGTGCCAGCAGTTACCGAGGGACTCAGCCCCAGCATTTT. This gives the protein CASSYRGTQPQHF.

The V gene is TRBV7-9, the J gene TRBJ2-5; TRBD2 aligns across 14 bases. V lost 4 bases to trimming and J lost 4 bases; unmatched junction nucleotides: 14. In germline, CDR1 is SEHNR, CDR2 FQNEAQ (reference sequence). This CDR3 contains 19 residues. CDR3 loop: CASSSSSGLAGAFGETQYF. DNA for the CDR3: TGTGCCAGCAGCTCTTCGTCGGGACTAGCGGGAGCGTTTGGAGAGACCCAGTACTTC.

This clonotype was seen at least ten times. The rearrangement uses TRBV5-1 and TRBJ2-7; 7 bases fit TRBD2. The CDR3 is made up of 18 amino acids. Germline assignment: CDR1 SGHRS and CDR2 YFSETQ. The J segment lost 3 bases and the V segment lost 4 bases, leaving 19 bases of the junction unmatched. The chain's CDR3 is CASSPALGGGRSSYEQYF. The CDR3 nucleotides are TGCGCCAGCAGCCCCGCATTGGGGGGAGGGCGATCTAGCTACGAGCAGTACTTC. The full variable domain, in which reference TRBV5-1 and TRBJ2-7 provide the parts outside the CDR3, is KAGVTQTPRYLIKTRGQQVTLSCSPISGHRSVSWYQQTPGQGLQFLFEYFSETQRNKGNFPGRFSGRQFSNSRSEMNVSTLELGDSALYLCASSPALGGGRSSYEQYFGPGTRLTVT.

This clonotype appeared many times. The chain joins TRBV20-1 to TRBJ1-5, with D possibly TRBD1 on 5 matching bases. The CDR3 extends over 15 amino acids. Trimming removed 3 bases at V and 5 bases at J, with 17 bases between. Germline CDR1 reads DFQATT; CDR2 reads SNEGSKA (reference sequence). The CDR3 DNA follows: TGCAGTGCTAGGAAGGCGGGGCTAATCGATCAGCCCCAGCATTTT. Amino acids: CSARKAGLIDQPQHF.

The gene calls are TRBV6-5 and TRBJ1-1, with 7 bases that match TRBD1. J lost 6 bases, V lost 2 bases, and 6 bases had no gene match. CDR3 size: 14 residues. Germline V gives CDR1 MNHEY, CDR2 SVGAGI. The CDR3: CASSYLDRVPEAFF. The CDR3 bases are TGTGCCAGCAGTTACCTAGACAGGGTACCTGAAGCTTTCTTT.